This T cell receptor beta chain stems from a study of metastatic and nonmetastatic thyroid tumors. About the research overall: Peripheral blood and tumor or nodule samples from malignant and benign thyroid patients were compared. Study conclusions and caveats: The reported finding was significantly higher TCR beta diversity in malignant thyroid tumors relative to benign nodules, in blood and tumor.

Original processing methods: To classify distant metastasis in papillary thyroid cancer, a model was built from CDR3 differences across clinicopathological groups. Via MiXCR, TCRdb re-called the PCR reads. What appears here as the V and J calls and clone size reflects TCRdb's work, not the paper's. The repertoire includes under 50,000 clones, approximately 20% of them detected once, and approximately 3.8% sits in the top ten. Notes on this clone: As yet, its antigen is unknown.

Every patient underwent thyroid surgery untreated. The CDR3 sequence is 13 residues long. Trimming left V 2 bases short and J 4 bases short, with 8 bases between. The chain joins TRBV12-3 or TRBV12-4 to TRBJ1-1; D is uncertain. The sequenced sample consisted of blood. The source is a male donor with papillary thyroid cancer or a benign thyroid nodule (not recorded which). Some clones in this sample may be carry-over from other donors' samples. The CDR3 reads CASSLFKGTEAFF. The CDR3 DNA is TGTGCCAGCAGTTTATTTAAGGGCACTGAAGCTTTCTTT.